The 11 T cell receptor beta chains presented below share a single source sample, sequenced in a study of identical twins. One entry per CDR3 protein results from TCRdb running MiXCR on the 5' RACE reads. The sample lists 470,000 or so distinct CDR3 sequences; around 24% were seen once. The data also belong to a second study, concerning T cells expressing NK-cell markers.

Sequencing input: CD4+ T cells sorted from blood. The source of these receptors is a woman aged 18-29 years in good health.

The gene calls are TRBV20-1 and TRBJ1-1, with D possibly being TRBD1 (6 bases). The CDR3 has 13 amino acids. Germline CDR1 is DFQATT and CDR2 is SNEGSKA (reference sequence). Trimming cost V 0 bases and J 4 bases, with 9 bases left between them. The CDR3 protein is CSARDEGGTEAFF. CDR3 in DNA: TGCAGTGCTAGAGATGAAGGGGGCACTGAAGCTTTCTTT.

The V and J genes are TRBV6-1 and TRBJ2-2; D unclear. Germline V gene sequence: CDR1 MNHNS, CDR2 SASEGT. V shed 4 bases and J shed 6 bases, with 12 bases lying between them. The CDR3 totals 14 residues. CDR3 nucleotides: TGTGCCAGCAGTGCATGGAGTATGCCCGGGGAGCTGTTTTTT. Encoded protein: CASSAWSMPGELFF.

The rearrangement joins TRBV5-1 to TRBJ2-7, with D possibly matching TRBD1 (6 bases). Trimming pared 7 bases from V and 2 bases from J, leaving 16 bases between. Germline CDR1 and CDR2: SGHRS and YFSETQ. The CDR3 runs to 14 residues. As DNA, the CDR3 is TGCGCCAGCGGGTTGGGGGCGAGTACCTACGAGCAGTACTTC. Amino acid sequence: CASGLGASTYEQYF.

This clonotype was observed a few times. This chain joins TRBV24-1 and TRBJ2-6; D ambiguous. CDR3 length equals 14 residues. The ends were cut back, 5 bases at V and 0 bases at J, with 4 bases in the middle. Germline V lookup: CDR1 KGHDR, CDR2 SFDVKD. DNA of the CDR3: TGTGCCACCAGTGCGGGCTCTGGGGCCAACGTCCTGACTTTC. Translated: CATSAGSGANVLTF.

This clonotype came up a few times. V and J are TRBV29-1 and TRBJ2-1; the match to TRBD2 covers 7 bases. Germline CDR1 is SQVTM and CDR2 is ANQGSEA. This CDR3 has 18 residues. V lost 2 bases, J lost 0 bases, and 13 bases stayed unmatched. The CDR3 here is CSVERGRRGLSSYNEQFF. CDR3 coding DNA: TGCAGCGTTGAACGCGGGAGAAGGGGCCTTAGCTCCTACAATGAGCAGTTCTTC.

The chain employs TRBV6-1 and TRBJ1-5; unclear D gene. V was cut by 4 bases and J by 0 bases, with 7 bases left in between. CDR1 and CDR2 (germline): MNHNS, SASEGT. The CDR3 totals 14 residues. The CDR3 spells CASSALNSNQPQHF. The DNA of the CDR3 is TGTGCCAGCAGTGCCCTAAATAGCAATCAGCCCCAGCATTTT.

This clonotype showed up just a few times. The genes are TRBV20-1 and TRBJ1-1; D is perhaps TRBD1 (5 bases). V was shortened by 0 bases and J by 4 bases, with 15 bases between the two germline ends. The CDR3 extends over 15 amino acids. The germline V gene has CDR1 DFQATT and CDR2 SNEGSKA (reference sequence). Here the CDR3 reads CSARDHMSGGTEAFF. The CDR3 coding sequence is TGCAGTGCTAGAGATCATATGAGCGGGGGCACTGAAGCTTTCTTT.

V is TRBV9 and J is TRBJ2-3, with 10 bases that match TRBD2. The CDR3 sequence is 18 residues long. Per germline, CDR1 SGDLS and CDR2 YYNGEE. Trimming removed 1 base from V and 0 bases from J; junction bases left unmatched: 8. In DNA, the CDR3 is TGTGCCAGCAGCGTACGCCCTAGCGGGGGAACTAGCACAGATACGCAGTATTTT. Its translation is CASSVRPSGGTSTDTQYF.

This clonotype was observed a handful of times. The chain uses TRBV5-6 and TRBJ2-1; D remains unclear. V lost 0 bases and J lost 2, with 12 bases in between. The V gene's germline CDR1 is SGHDT and CDR2 YYEEEE. The CDR3 contains 16 residues. The chain's CDR3 is CASSLDLGPPYNEQFF. CDR3 DNA: TGTGCCAGCAGCTTGGATTTGGGTCCCCCCTACAATGAGCAGTTCTTC.

The gene calls are TRBV6-5 and TRBJ2-1; D is possibly TRBD2 (5 bases). Germline CDR1 MNHEY, CDR2 SVGAGI. The CDR3 sequence is 11 residues long. The V gene lost 1 base and the J gene lost 16 bases, with 11 bases spanning the gap. CDR3 DNA sequence: TGTGCCAGCAGTTACTTTGGGAGAATATTCTTC. This codes for CASSYFGRIFF.

In this sample, this clonotype turned up a few times. This chain links TRBV6-6 with TRBJ2-5, with unresolved D. Trimming stripped 0 bases from V and 5 bases from J, with 7 bases between. Germline V gives CDR1 MNHNY, CDR2 SVGAGI (reference sequence). CDR3 length: 13 amino acids. CDR3 sequence reads: CASSYSSRETQYF. The CDR3, as DNA: TGTGCCAGCAGTTACTCGAGCAGGGAGACCCAGTACTTC.